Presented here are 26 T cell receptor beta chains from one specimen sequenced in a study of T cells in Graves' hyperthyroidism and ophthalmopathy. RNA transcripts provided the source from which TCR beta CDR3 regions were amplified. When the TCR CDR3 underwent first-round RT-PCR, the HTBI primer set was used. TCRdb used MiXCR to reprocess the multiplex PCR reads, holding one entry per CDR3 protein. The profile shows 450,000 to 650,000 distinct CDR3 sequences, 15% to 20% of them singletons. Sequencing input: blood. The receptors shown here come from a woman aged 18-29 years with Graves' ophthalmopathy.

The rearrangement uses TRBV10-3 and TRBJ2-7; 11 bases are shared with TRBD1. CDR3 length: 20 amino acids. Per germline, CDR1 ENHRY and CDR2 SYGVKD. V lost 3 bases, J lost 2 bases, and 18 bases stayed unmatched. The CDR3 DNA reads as TGTGCCATCAGTGATCCCGTTCCTTGGGGGGACAGGGGGGATACCTACGAGCAGTACTTC. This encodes CAISDPVPWGDRGDTYEQYF.

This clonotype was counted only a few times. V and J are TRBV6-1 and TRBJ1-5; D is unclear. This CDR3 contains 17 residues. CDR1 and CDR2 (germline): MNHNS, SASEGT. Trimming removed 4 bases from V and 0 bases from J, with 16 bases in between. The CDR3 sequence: CASSGAARPYSNQPQHF. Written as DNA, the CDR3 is TGTGCCAGCAGTGGGGCAGCGAGACCTTATAGCAATCAGCCCCAGCATTTT.

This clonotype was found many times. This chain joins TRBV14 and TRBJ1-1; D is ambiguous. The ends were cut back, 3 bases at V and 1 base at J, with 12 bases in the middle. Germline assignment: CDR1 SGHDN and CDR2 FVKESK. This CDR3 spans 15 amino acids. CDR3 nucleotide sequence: TGTGCCAGCAGCCACAATGCCATATCGAACACTGAAGCTTTCTTT. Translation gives CASSHNAISNTEAFF.

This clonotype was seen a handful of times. The CDR3: CASSLSGNDLLYGNQPQHF. In DNA, the CDR3 is TGTGCCAGCAGCTTATCAGGGAACGACCTCCTCTATGGCAATCAGCCCCAGCATTTT. The rearrangement joins TRBV7-9 to TRBJ1-5; D may be TRBD1 (5 bases). The CDR3 totals 19 residues. The germline V gene has CDR1 SEHNR and CDR2 FQNEAQ (reference sequence). V lost 2 bases to trimming and J lost 2 bases, with 22 bases between them.

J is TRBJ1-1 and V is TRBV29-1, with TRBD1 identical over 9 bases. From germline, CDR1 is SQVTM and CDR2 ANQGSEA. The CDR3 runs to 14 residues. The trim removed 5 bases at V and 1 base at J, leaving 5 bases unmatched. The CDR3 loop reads CSVYTGGENTEAFF. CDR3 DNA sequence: TGCAGCGTTTATACAGGGGGCGAGAACACTGAAGCTTTCTTT.

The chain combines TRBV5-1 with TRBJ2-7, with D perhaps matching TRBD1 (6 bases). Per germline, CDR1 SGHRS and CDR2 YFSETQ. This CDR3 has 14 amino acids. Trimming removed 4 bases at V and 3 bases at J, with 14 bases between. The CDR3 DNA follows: TGCGCCAGCAGCACGGACAGCGCTAACTACGAGCAGTACTTC. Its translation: CASSTDSANYEQYF.

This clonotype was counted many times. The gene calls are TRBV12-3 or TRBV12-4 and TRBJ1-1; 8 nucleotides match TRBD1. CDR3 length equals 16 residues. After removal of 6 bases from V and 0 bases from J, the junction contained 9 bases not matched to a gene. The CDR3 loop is CASSRQGSIMNTEAFF. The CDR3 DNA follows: TGTGCCAGCAGCCGACAGGGGTCGATCATGAACACTGAAGCTTTCTTT.

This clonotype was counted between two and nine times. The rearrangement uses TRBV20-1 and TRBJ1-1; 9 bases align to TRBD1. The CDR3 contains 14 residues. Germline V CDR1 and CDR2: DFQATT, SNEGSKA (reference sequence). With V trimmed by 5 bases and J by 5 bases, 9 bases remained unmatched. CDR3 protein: CSARWTGVRTEAFF. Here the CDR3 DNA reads TGCAGTGCTCGTTGGACAGGGGTTCGGACTGAAGCTTTCTTT.

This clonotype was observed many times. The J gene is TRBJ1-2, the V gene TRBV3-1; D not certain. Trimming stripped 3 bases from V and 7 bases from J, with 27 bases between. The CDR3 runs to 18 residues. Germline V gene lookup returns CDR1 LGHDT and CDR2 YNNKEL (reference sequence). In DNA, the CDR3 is TGTGCCAGCAGCCACACGTTCCGGAAGACCTCTACCCATCCTGGCTACACCTTC. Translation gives CASSHTFRKTSTHPGYTF. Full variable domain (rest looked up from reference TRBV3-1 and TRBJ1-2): DTAVSQTPKYLVTQMGNDKSIKCEQNLGHDTMYWYKQDSKKFLKIMFSYNNKELIINETVPNRFSPKSPDKAHLNLHINSLELGDSAVYFCASSHTFRKTSTHPGYTFGSGTRLTVV.

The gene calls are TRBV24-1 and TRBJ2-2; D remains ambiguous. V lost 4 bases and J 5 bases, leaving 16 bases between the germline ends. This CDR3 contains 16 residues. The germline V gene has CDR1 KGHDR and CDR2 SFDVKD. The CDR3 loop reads CATSEYMDLGTGELFF. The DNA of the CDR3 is TGTGCCACCAGTGAGTACATGGATCTGGGGACCGGGGAGCTGTTTTTT.

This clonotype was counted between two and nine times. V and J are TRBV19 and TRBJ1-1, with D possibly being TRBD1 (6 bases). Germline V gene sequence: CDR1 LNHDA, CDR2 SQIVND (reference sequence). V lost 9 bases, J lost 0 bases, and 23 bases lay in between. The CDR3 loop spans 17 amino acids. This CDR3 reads CASRNRELLGMNTEAFF. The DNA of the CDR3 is TGTGCCAGCCGAAACAGGGAGCTATTAGGGATGAACACTGAAGCTTTCTTT.

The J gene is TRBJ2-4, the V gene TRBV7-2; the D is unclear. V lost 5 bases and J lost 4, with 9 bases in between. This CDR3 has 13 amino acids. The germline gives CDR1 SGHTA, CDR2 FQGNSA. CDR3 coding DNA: TGTGCCAGCAGCAGAAGCACAAAAAACATTCAGTACTTC. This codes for CASSRSTKNIQYF. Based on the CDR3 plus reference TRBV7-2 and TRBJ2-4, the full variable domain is GAGVSQSPSNKVTEKGKDVELRCDPISGHTALYWYRQSLGQGLEFLIYFQGNSAPDKSGLPSDRFSAERTGGSVSTLTIQRTQQEDSAVYLCASSRSTKNIQYFGAGTRLSVL.

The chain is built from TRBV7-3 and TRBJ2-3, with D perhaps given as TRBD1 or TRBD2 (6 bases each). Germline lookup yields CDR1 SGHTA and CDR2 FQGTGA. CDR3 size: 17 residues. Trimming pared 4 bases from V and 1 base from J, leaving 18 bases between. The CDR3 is CASSSRSGGLGTDTQYF. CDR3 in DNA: TGTGCCAGCAGCTCCCGGAGTGGGGGGCTGGGCACAGATACGCAGTATTTT.

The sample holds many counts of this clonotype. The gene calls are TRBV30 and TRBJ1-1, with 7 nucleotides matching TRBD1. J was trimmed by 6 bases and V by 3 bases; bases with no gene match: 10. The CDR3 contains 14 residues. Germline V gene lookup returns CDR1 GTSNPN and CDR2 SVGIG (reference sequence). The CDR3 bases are TGTGCCTGGAGCACACGACAGGGCCACTCTGAAGCTTTCTTT. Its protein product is CAWSTRQGHSEAFF.

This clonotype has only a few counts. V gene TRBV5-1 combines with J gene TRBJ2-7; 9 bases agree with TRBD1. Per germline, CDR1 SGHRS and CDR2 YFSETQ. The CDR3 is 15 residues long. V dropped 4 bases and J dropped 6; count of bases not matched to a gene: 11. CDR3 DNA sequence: TGCGCCAGCAGCCTTCCCGGGACAGGGTTGTTCGAGCAGTACTTC. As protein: CASSLPGTGLFEQYF.

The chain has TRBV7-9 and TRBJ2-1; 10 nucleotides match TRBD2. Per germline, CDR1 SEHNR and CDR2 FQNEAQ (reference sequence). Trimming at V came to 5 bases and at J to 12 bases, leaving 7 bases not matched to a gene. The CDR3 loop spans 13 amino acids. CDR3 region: CASSTTTSGPQFF. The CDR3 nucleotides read TGTGCCAGCAGCACAACGACTAGCGGGCCGCAGTTCTTC.

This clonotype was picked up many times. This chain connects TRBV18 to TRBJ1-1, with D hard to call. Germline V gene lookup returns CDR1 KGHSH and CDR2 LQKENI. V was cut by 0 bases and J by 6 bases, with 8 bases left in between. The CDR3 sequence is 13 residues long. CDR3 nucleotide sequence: TGTGCCAGCTCACCACCGAGTCACCCTGAAGCTTTCTTT. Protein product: CASSPPSHPEAFF.

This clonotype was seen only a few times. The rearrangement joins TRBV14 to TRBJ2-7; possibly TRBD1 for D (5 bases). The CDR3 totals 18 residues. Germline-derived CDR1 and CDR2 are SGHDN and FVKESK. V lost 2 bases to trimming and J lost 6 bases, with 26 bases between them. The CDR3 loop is CASSQFQPLLTASGEQYF. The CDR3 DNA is TGTGCCAGCAGCCAATTTCAACCGTTATTGACAGCCTCTGGCGAGCAGTACTTC. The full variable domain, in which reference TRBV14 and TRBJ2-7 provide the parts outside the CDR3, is EAGVTQFPSHSVIEKGQTVTLRCDPISGHDNLYWYRRVMGKEIKFLLHFVKESKQDESGMPNNRFLAERTGGTYSTLKVQPAELEDSGVYFCASSQFQPLLTASGEQYFGPGTRLTVT.

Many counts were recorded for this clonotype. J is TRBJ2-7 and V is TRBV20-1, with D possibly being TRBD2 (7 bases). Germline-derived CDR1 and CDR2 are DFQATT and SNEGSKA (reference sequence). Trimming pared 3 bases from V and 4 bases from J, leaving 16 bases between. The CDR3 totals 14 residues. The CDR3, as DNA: TGCAGTGCTAGGGGGGCTAGCGGTGGGTACGAGCAGTACTTC. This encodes CSARGASGGYEQYF.

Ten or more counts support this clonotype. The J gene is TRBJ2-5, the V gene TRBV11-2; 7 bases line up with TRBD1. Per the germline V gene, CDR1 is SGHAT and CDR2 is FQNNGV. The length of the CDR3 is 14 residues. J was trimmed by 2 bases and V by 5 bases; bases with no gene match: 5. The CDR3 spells CASSPTGAQETQYF. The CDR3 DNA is TGTGCCAGCAGCCCAACAGGGGCGCAAGAGACCCAGTACTTC.

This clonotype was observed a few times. This chain's CDR3 is CASSISTGTDEQFF. The CDR3 DNA is TGTGCCAGTAGTATATCCACAGGGACGGATGAGCAGTTCTTC. The J gene is TRBJ2-1, the V gene TRBV19; tentative D call: TRBD1 (6 bases). The CDR3 contains 14 residues. Trimming removed 2 bases from V and 8 bases from J, with 13 bases in between. Germline V gives CDR1 LNHDA, CDR2 SQIVND (reference sequence).

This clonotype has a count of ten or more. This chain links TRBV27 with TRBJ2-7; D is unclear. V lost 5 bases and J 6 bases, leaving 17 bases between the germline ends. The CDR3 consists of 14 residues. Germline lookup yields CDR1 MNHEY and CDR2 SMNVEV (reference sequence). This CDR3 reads CASSTQDHLGEQYF. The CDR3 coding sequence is TGTGCCAGCAGTACGCAAGACCACTTAGGCGAGCAGTACTTC.

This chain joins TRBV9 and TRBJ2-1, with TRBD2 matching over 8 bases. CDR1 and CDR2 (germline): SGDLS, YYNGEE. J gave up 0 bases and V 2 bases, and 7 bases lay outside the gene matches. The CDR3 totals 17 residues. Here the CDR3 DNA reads TGTGCCAGCAGCGTTGGACTAGCCGCAGGCTCCTACAATGAGCAGTTCTTC. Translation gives CASSVGLAAGSYNEQFF.

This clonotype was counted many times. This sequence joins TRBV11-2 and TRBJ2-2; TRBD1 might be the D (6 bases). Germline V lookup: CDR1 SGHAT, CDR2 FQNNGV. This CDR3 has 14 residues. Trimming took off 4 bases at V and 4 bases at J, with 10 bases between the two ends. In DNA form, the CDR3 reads TGTGCCAGCAGCTCGGGACAACTCACCGGGGAGCTGTTTTTT. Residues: CASSSGQLTGELFF. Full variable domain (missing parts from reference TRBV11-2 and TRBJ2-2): EAGVAQSPRYKIIEKRQSVAFWCNPISGHATLYWYQQILGQGPKLLIQFQNNGVVDDSQLPKDRFSAERLKGVDSTLKIQPAKLEDSAVYLCASSSGQLTGELFFGEGSRLTVL.

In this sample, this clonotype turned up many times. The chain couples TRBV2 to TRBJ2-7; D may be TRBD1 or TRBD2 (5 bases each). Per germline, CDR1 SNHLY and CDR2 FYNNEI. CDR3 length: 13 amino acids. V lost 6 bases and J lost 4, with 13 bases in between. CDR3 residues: CASRSDEGYEQYF. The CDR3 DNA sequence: TGTGCCAGCAGGTCGGACGAGGGGTACGAGCAGTACTTC.

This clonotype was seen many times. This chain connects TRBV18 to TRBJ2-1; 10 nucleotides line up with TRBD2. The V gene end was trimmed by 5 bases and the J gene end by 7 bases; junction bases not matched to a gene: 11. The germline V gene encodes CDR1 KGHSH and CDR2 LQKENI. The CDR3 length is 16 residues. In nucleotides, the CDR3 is TGTGCCAGCTCATCGGCGGGACTAGCGTCAATAAATGAGCAGTTCTTC. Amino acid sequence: CASSSAGLASINEQFF.